Listed below are T cell receptor beta chains from one sample, sequenced in a study of shared clonotypes between healthy human individuals. Clones were sequenced by immunoSEQ multiplex PCR, and TCRdb holds only the in-frame ones, with some missing. The sample records under 1,100,000 clones, around 76% being singletons. Material: memory CD4+ T cells sorted from blood. These receptors were taken from a man aged 18 to 29 in good health. Each CDR3 is given with its conserved first and last residue. The order of the fields is CDR3 protein, CDR3 DNA, V gene, clone size, D gene, J gene. D genes are given only for firm matches. Rows may omit the clone size; those that give it use once, few, many or a size class.

cdr3_aa: CASSSNRATNEKLFF
cdr3_nt: TGTGCCAGCAGCTCTAACAGGGCAACTAATGAAAAACTGTTTTTT
v_call: TRBV7-8
clone_size: .
d_call: .
j_call: TRBJ1-4

cdr3_aa: CASSTEGLAKNIQYF
cdr3_nt: TGTGCCAGCAGTACTGAAGGGTTAGCCAAAAACATTCAGTACTTC
v_call: TRBV2
clone_size: .
d_call: .
j_call: TRBJ2-4

cdr3_aa: CASSLDRNTGELFF
cdr3_nt: TGTGCCAGCAGCTTAGACAGGAACACCGGGGAGCTGTTTTTT
v_call: TRBV7-3
clone_size: .
d_call: .
j_call: TRBJ2-2

cdr3_aa: CASDRDTYSNQPQHF
cdr3_nt: TGTGCCAGTGACCGGGACACATATAGCAATCAGCCCCAGCATTTT
v_call: TRBV6-1
clone_size: few
d_call: .
j_call: TRBJ1-5

cdr3_aa: CASSLGQAQGYTF
cdr3_nt: TGTGCCAGCAGTTTGGGACAGGCCCAAGGCTACACCTTC
v_call: TRBV5-6
clone_size: .
d_call: TRBD1
j_call: TRBJ1-2

cdr3_aa: CASLWAPAASYEQYF
cdr3_nt: TGTGCCAGCTTATGGGCCCCGGCGGCCTCCTACGAGCAGTACTTC
v_call: TRBV27
clone_size: .
d_call: .
j_call: TRBJ2-7

cdr3_aa: CASSFRDANTGELFF
cdr3_nt: TGCGCCAGCAGCTTCCGGGACGCGAACACCGGGGAGCTGTTTTTT
v_call: TRBV5-1
clone_size: .
d_call: .
j_call: TRBJ2-2

cdr3_aa: CASSHPGQGLYEQYF
cdr3_nt: TGCGCCAGCAGCCACCCGGGACAGGGTTTATACGAGCAGTACTTC
v_call: TRBV4-1
clone_size: .
d_call: TRBD1
j_call: TRBJ2-7

cdr3_aa: CASGQGGTQKLFF
cdr3_nt: TGTGCCAGCGGACAGGGAGGTACGCAAAAACTGTTTTTT
v_call: TRBV28
clone_size: .
d_call: TRBD1
j_call: TRBJ1-4

cdr3_aa: CAISDLGLNQPQHF
cdr3_nt: TGTGCCATCAGTGATTTGGGACTTAATCAGCCCCAGCATTTT
v_call: TRBV10-3
clone_size: .
d_call: .
j_call: TRBJ1-5

cdr3_aa: CASELGNQETQYF
cdr3_nt: TGTGCCAGCGAACTAGGGAACCAAGAGACCCAGTACTTC
v_call: TRBV6-1
clone_size: .
d_call: .
j_call: TRBJ2-5

cdr3_aa: CASRLQGAWVKTEAFF
cdr3_nt: TGTGCCAGCAGACTTCAGGGGGCGTGGGTGAAAACTGAAGCTTTCTTT
v_call: TRBV11-2
clone_size: .
d_call: TRBD1
j_call: TRBJ1-1

cdr3_aa: CASSSGHYSGNTIYF
cdr3_nt: TGTGCCAGCAGCTCCGGACACTACTCTGGAAACACCATATATTTT
v_call: TRBV5-5
clone_size: .
d_call: .
j_call: TRBJ1-3

cdr3_aa: CATKTSGTTSTDTQYF
cdr3_nt: TGTGCCACTAAGACTTCCGGGACAACGAGCACAGATACGCAGTATTTT
v_call: TRBV19
clone_size: .
d_call: .
j_call: TRBJ2-3

cdr3_aa: CASSPRPASGHNEQFF
cdr3_nt: TGTGCCAGCAGCCCCAGACCCGCTAGCGGACACAATGAGCAGTTCTTC
v_call: TRBV7-9
clone_size: many
d_call: TRBD2
j_call: TRBJ2-1

cdr3_aa: CASSSAALGNTEAFF
cdr3_nt: TGTGCCAGCAGCTCGGCGGCCCTGGGGAACACTGAAGCTTTCTTT
v_call: TRBV7-2
clone_size: .
d_call: .
j_call: TRBJ1-1

cdr3_aa: CASMGQGKSNEKLFF
cdr3_nt: TGCGCCAGTATGGGACAGGGGAAATCTAATGAAAAACTGTTTTTT
v_call: TRBV5-1
clone_size: .
d_call: TRBD1
j_call: TRBJ1-4